This T cell receptor (beta chain) was obtained from a study of blood T cells in healthy people across ages. A second PCR, run for about 6 to 11 cycles, used a sample-barcoded 5' primer plus a J-beta primer mix. TCRdb recomputed calls from the 5' RACE reads with MiXCR, one row per CDR3 protein. This table has 750,000 to 950,000 distinct CDR3 sequences, roughly 50% appearing once. The CDR3 length is 17 residues. Germline assignment: CDR1 KGHDR and CDR2 SFDVKD. The specimen was blood. The TCR was taken from a man older than 75 in good health. The chain joins TRBV24-1 to TRBJ2-1; TRBD2 is a possible D gene (5 bases). The DNA end is a closer match to TRBJ2-7, so the J assignment may be wrong. As DNA, the CDR3 is TGTGCCACCAGTGATTTGCGGGCTAGCACCTCCTTAAATGAGCAGTACTTC. Amino acids: CATSDLRASTSLNEQYF.